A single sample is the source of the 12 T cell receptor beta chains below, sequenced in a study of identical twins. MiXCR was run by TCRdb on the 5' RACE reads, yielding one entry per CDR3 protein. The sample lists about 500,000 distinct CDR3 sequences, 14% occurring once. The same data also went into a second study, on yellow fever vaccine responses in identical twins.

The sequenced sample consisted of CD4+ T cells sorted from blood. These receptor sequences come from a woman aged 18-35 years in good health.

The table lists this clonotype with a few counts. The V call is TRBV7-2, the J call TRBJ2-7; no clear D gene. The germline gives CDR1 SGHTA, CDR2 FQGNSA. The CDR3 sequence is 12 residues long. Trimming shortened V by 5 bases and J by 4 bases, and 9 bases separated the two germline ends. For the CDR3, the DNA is TGTGCCAGCAGCACCAGAACGTACGAGCAGTACTTC. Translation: CASSTRTYEQYF. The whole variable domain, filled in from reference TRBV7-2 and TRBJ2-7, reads GAGVSQSPSNKVTEKGKDVELRCDPISGHTALYWYRQSLGQGLEFLIYFQGNSAPDKSGLPSDRFSAERTGGSVSTLTIQRTQQEDSAVYLCASSTRTYEQYFGPGTRLTVT.

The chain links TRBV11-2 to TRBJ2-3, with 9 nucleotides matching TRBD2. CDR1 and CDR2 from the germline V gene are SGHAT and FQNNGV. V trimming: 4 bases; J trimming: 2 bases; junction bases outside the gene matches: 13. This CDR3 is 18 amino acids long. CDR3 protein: CASSSLRRLAVTTDTQYF. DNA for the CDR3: TGTGCCAGCAGCTCCCTTCGACGACTAGCGGTGACCACAGATACGCAGTATTTT.

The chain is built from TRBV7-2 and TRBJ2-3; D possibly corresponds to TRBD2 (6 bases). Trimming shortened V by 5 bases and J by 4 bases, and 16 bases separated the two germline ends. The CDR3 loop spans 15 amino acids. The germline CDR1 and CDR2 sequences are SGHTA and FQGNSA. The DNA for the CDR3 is TGTGCCAGCAGCCGATCGGGCGGGACGCCAGATACGCAGTATTTT. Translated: CASSRSGGTPDTQYF.

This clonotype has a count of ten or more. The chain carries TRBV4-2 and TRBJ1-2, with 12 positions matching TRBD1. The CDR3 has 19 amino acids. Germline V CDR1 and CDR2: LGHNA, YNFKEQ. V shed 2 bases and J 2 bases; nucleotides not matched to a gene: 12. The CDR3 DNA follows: TGTGCCAGCAGCCAACTTCCGGGACAGGGGGCGCTGGGGAACTATGGCTACACCTTC. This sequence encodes CASSQLPGQGALGNYGYTF.

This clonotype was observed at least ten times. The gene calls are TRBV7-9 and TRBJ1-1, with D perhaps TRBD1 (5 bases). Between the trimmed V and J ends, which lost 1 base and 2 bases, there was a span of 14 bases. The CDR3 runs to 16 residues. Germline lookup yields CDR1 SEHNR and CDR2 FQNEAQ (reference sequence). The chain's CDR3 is CASSLVRSGPNTEAFF. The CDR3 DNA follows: TGTGCCAGCAGCTTAGTAAGGTCGGGACCCAACACTGAAGCTTTCTTT. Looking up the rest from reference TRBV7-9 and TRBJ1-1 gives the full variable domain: DTGVSQNPRHKITKRGQNVTFRCDPISEHNRLYWYRQTLGQGPEFLTYFQNEAQLEKSRLLSDRFSAERPKGSFSTLEIQRTEQGDSAMYLCASSLVRSGPNTEAFFGQGTRLTVV.

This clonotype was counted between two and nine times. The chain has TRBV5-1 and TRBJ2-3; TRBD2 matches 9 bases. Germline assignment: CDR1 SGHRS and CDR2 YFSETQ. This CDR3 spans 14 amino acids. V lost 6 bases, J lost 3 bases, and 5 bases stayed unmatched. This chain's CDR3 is CASIRGLATDTQYF. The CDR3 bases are TGCGCCAGCATCCGAGGACTAGCGACAGATACGCAGTATTTT.

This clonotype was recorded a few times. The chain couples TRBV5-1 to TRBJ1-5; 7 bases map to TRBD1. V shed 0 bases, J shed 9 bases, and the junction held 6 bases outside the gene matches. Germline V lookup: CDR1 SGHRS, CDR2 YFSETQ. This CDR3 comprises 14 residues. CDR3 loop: CASSLGQGIGPQHF. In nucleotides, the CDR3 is TGCGCCAGCAGCTTGGGACAGGGTATAGGGCCCCAGCATTTT.

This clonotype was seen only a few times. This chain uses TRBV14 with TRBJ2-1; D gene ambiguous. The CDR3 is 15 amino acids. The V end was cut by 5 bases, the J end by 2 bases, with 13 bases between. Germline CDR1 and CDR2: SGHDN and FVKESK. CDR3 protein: CASSIKGLTYNEQFF. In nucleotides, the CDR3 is TGTGCCAGCAGCATAAAGGGCCTTACCTACAATGAGCAGTTCTTC.

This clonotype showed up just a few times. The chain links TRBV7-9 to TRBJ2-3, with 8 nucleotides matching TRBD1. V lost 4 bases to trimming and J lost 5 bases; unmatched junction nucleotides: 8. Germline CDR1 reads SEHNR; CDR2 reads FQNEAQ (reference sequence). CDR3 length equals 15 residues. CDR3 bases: TGTGCCAGCAGCTCGGTGGACAGGGAATTAGATACGCAGTATTTT. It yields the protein CASSSVDRELDTQYF.

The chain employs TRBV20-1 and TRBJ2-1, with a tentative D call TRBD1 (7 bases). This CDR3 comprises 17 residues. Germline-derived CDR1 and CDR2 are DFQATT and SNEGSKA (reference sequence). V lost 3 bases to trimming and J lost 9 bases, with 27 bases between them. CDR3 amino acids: CSASPQGGLGLKGEQFF. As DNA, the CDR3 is TGCAGTGCTAGTCCTCAGGGGGGTTTAGGGCTTAAAGGTGAGCAGTTCTTC.

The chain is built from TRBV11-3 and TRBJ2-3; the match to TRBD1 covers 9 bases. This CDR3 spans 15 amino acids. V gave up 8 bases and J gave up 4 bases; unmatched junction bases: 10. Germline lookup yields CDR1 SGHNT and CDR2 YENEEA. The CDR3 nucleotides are TGTGCCAGCTCCCCCTCTACAGGGGGCCCAGATACGCAGTATTTT. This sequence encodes CASSPSTGGPDTQYF.

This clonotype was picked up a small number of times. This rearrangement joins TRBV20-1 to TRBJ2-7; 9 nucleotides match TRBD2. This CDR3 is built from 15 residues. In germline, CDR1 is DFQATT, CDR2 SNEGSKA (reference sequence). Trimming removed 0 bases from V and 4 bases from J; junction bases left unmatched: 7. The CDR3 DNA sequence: TGCAGTGCTAGAGATCTCGGACTAGCGATATACGAGCAGTACTTC. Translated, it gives CSARDLGLAIYEQYF.